Sequencing of this TCR beta chain was carried out in a study of T cells in Graves' hyperthyroidism and ophthalmopathy (dated by TCRdb to between 2018 and 2021). Regarding the research as a whole: A discovery cohort of around 98 patients, approximately 45 with Graves' ophthalmopathy and fewer than 65 with stable Graves' hyperthyroidism, was used to find distinguishing TCR V-J signatures. Prospective prediction of ophthalmopathy was tested in an independent validation cohort of 18 to 20 hyperthyroidism patients and around 16 patients who later progressed to ophthalmopathy. The 75 to 100 discovery patients were divided at random into training and test sets in a 7:3 ratio. Thyroid tissue and blood T-cell repertoires from about six Graves' hyperthyroidism patients were also compared in the study. After blood sampling, hyperthyroidism patients were treated with methimazole at a starting dose of 30 mg daily, and ophthalmopathy patients were treated with high-dose intravenous methylprednisolone. The paper describes TCR Vbeta CDR3 sequencing of 120 to 150 peripheral blood samples, made up of about 41 ophthalmopathy patients, approximately 73 hyperthyroidism patients and 17 progressor patients.

Patients with uncontrolled infections, other autoimmune diseases, pregnancy or lactation were excluded. Clinical symptoms, serum thyroxine and TRAb, thyroid ultrasound, and orbital computed tomography formed the basis for the diagnoses. Total RNA was extracted with Trizol reagent, and quality was checked on an Agilent 2100 Bioanalyzer. Regarding this clonotype: The antigen it recognizes is unknown. Base qualities were left out, and no much larger clone turns up one base away.

Amplification of TCR beta CDR3 regions was carried out from RNA transcripts. The TCR CDR3 was subjected to a first round of RT-PCR using the HTBI primer set and the Qiagen OneStep RT-PCR kit. Libraries were constructed in a second round of multiplex PCR, after which size selection and purification were carried out. Libraries were sequenced paired-end with 100 bp reads on an Illumina HiSeq2000. Regarding the original processing steps: SOAPnuke was used to process the raw data, throwing out any read that contained adapters or uncalled bases, had a mean Phred below 15, or lacked an exact constant-primer or identifier match. High-quality paired reads were merged using COPE v1.2.5, and each unique nucleotide sequence was defined as a clonotype. Clonotypes were aligned to IMGT TRBV, TRBD and TRBJ reference segments using MiTCR v1.1. Analysis was restricted to V-J combinations with a frequency above 0.0001, which covered just over 98% of repertoires. A TCS score was defined as the ratio of F50 (clonal expansion) to E x V (chaos), with BLOSUM62-based TCRdist applied between CDR3 peptides within each V-J. Welch's t-statistics and random forest reduced roughly 540 V-J features to around 14, which were used in a naive Bayes classifier (R e1071). Thyroid-blood repertoire similarity was quantified with the Morisita-Horn index. TCRdb cleaned the public reads at Q25 with fastp, built clones with MiXCR and kept in-frame beta chains. Rows are combined by CDR3 protein, so each entry shows the most common genes and DNA. It is TCRdb's table, rather than the study itself, that gives the V and J calls and clone size. This sample holds about 660,000 distinct CDR3 sequences; roughly 46% were observed only once. In total, the top ten clones hold about 7.2% of the sample.

V is reduced by 3 bases and J by 4 bases, leaving a spacing of 13 bases between them. From the cysteine through the phenylalanine, the CDR3 covers 14 amino acids. The read is trimmed to its CDR3 DNA, 42 bases read in frame from base 1. Overall study results and their limits: Most expanded thyroid clonotypes (frequency above 0.001) were also found in blood, which suggests that blood repertoires may mirror thyroid immune responses. A model built on a 13 V-J signature distinguished ophthalmopathy from stable hyperthyroidism, reaching about 88% sensitivity and under 84% specificity in cross-validation and 80%/75% in testing. In validation, the model predicted progression to ophthalmopathy with approximately 71% sensitivity and about 73% specificity, a median of 6.5 months before onset. No statistical method was used to fix the sample size in advance, and group allocation was not hidden from the investigators.

The chain is encoded by TRBV7-1 joined to TRBJ2-7; matching of 7 bases hints at TRBD1 as the D gene. TRBV7-1 carries the ORF label, with uncertain function. This receptor was identified in an adult man with Graves' disease, either hyperthyroidism or ophthalmopathy (not recorded which). The specimen sequenced was peripheral blood or thyroid tissue (not recorded which). The DNA sequence follows: TGTGCCAGCAGCTCCGCGGGACAGCCATACGAGCAGTACTTC. Its product reads: CASSSAGQPYEQYF.